This entry lists 32 T cell receptor beta chains sequenced from one sample in a study of PD-1 blockade in mismatch repair-deficient tumors. Using immunoSEQ multiplex PCR, the repertoire was profiled, and TCRdb retains in-frame clones only, with some absent. This sample yields some 16,000 clones, of which about four fifths are seen a single time; approximately 11% belongs to the top ten. These receptors have no identified antigens. Time point indicated: approximately nine-day in vitro stimulation with candidate neoantigen peptide 5. Material: cells cultured in vitro, obtained from a patient treated with pembrolizumab. These receptors were taken from an adult with mismatch repair-deficient cancer.

This sequence joins TRBV29-1 and TRBJ1-4; 7 nucleotides match TRBD1. Germline V CDR1 and CDR2: SQVTM, ANQGSEA. V lost 7 bases and J lost 4; bases outside the gene matches: 9. The CDR3 loop spans 14 amino acids. Written as DNA, the CDR3 is TGCAGCGCAGAAACGGGACAGATTAATGAAAAACTGTTTTTT. Amino acid sequence: CSAETGQINEKLFF.

The chain couples TRBV7-6 to TRBJ2-3, with TRBD1 matching over 7 bases. Germline loops: CDR1 SGHVS, CDR2 FNYEAQ. Trimming at V came to 5 bases and at J to 6 bases, leaving 14 bases not matched to a gene. The CDR3 loop spans 16 amino acids. The CDR3 spells CASSKEGALLRDTQYF. In DNA form, the CDR3 reads TGTGCCAGCAGCAAAGAGGGGGCCCTACTCAGGGATACGCAGTATTTT. Drawing the rest from reference TRBV7-6 and TRBJ2-3, the complete variable domain is GAGVSQSPRYKVTKRGQDVALRCDPISGHVSLYWYRQALGQGPEFLTYFNYEAQQDKSGLPNDRFSAERPEGSISTLTIQRTEQRDSAMYRCASSKEGALLRDTQYFGPGTRLTVL.

This sequence joins TRBV28 and TRBJ2-7; D uncertain. Trimming pared 5 bases from V and 3 bases from J, leaving 8 bases between. CDR3 length: 12 residues. CDR1 is MDHEN, CDR2 SYDVKM, per germline. DNA for the CDR3: TGTGCCAGCAGTAGGCAGAACTACGAGCAGTACTTC. Amino acids: CASSRQNYEQYF.

V gene TRBV7-8 combines with J gene TRBJ2-1; 8 bases agree with TRBD2. This CDR3 comprises 15 residues. V shed 5 bases and J 7 bases; nucleotides not matched to a gene: 10. The germline V gene has CDR1 SGHVS and CDR2 FQNEAQ. The CDR3 bases are TGTGCCAGCAGCCTCAGGACTAGCTACGGAAATGAGCAGTTCTTC. Translation gives CASSLRTSYGNEQFF.

This chain links TRBV7-9 with TRBJ1-4; 7 nucleotides align to TRBD1. This CDR3 is 16 amino acids long. Germline values: CDR1 SEHNR, CDR2 FQNEAQ (reference sequence). With V trimmed by 5 bases and J by 5 bases, 11 bases remained unmatched. The CDR3 sequence: CASSRVEGAPNEKLFF. In DNA, the CDR3 is TGTGCCAGCAGCCGGGTTGAGGGGGCCCCCAATGAAAAACTGTTTTTT.

The rearrangement joins TRBV6-1 to TRBJ2-1, with D unclear. The V end lost 3 bases, the J end lost 12 bases, and 15 bases lay between the germline ends. Germline V gene sequence: CDR1 MNHNS, CDR2 SASEGT. This CDR3 is built from 13 residues. The CDR3 coding sequence is TGTGCCAGCAGTGATACATTGATTCTGAGGCAGTTCTTC. Protein: CASSDTLILRQFF.

Within the sample, this clone is medium-sized (0.01 to 0.1%). The J gene is TRBJ1-5, the V gene TRBV19, with D perhaps matching TRBD1 (5 bases). The CDR3 is made up of 16 amino acids. The V and J ends lost 6 bases and 3 bases respectively, with 18 bases between them. Germline CDR1 and CDR2: LNHDA and SQIVND (reference sequence). CDR3 sequence: CASRSLGGGFNQPQHF. The CDR3 nucleotides are TGTGCCAGTAGGTCCCTTGGTGGGGGGTTCAATCAGCCCCAGCATTTT.

The chain is built from TRBV10-2 and TRBJ2-1; D unresolved. Germline CDR1 and CDR2: WSHSY and SAAADI. V dropped 3 bases and J dropped 5 bases, with 11 bases sitting between them. This CDR3 has 14 residues. The CDR3 DNA sequence: TGCGCCAGCAGTGACCCCGGGCCAAACAATGAGCAGTTCTTC. This sequence encodes CASSDPGPNNEQFF.

The V call is TRBV14, the J call TRBJ2-7; a possible D gene is TRBD1 (5 bases). Germline assignment: CDR1 SGHDN and CDR2 FVKESK. The CDR3 contains 13 residues. Trimming took off 2 bases at V and 5 bases at J, with 10 bases between the two ends. The CDR3 nucleotides read TGTGCCAGCAGCCAACAGGGCTGGAACGAGCAGTACTTC. Translating it yields CASSQQGWNEQYF.

This clone was seen once. The chain recombines TRBV6-1 with TRBJ2-7, with D possibly TRBD2 on 7 matching bases. The V gene lost 5 bases and the J gene lost 2 bases, with 16 bases spanning the gap. The CDR3 sequence is 15 residues long. The germline CDR1 and CDR2 sequences are MNHNS and SASEGT. The CDR3, as DNA: TGTGCCAGCAGTACCAGGGAGGGGGGACCCTACGAGCAGTACTTC. It specifies CASSTREGGPYEQYF.

The chain has TRBV7-2 and TRBJ2-1, with unresolved D. The germline V gene has CDR1 SGHTA and CDR2 FQGNSA. Trimming took off 1 base at V and 4 bases at J, with 11 bases between the two ends. CDR3 length: 15 amino acids. CDR3 coding DNA: TGTGCCAGCAGCTTAGAAAAGGGAACGTACAATGAGCAGTTCTTC. Protein: CASSLEKGTYNEQFF.

The chain carries TRBV5-6 and TRBJ2-1; 8 bases align to TRBD1. The CDR3 sequence is 13 residues long. Germline trimming cut 4 bases from V and 12 bases from J; bases unmatched to any gene: 9. Per the germline V gene, CDR1 is SGHDT and CDR2 is YYEEEE. For the CDR3, the DNA is TGTGCCAGCAGCCCCGGCGGACAGGGTGGGCAGTTCTTC. Amino acid sequence: CASSPGGQGGQFF.

Comments on this clone: Additional DNA sequences in this sample encode the identical CDR3. J is TRBJ1-1 and V is TRBV9; TRBD1 is a possible D gene (5 bases). This CDR3 region has 14 residues. The germline V gene encodes CDR1 SGDLS and CDR2 YYNGEE. The V and J ends lost 0 bases and 1 base respectively, with 7 bases between them. The CDR3 spells CASSVAQGNTEAFF. For the CDR3, the DNA is TGTGCCAGCAGCGTAGCGCAGGGGAACACTGAAGCTTTCTTT.

V is TRBV11-3 and J is TRBJ2-3, with 9 bases lining up with TRBD2. The junction had 5 bases not matched to a gene; V was cut back by 0 bases and J by 4 bases. CDR1 is SGHNT, CDR2 YENEEA, per germline. The CDR3 has 16 amino acids. The CDR3, as DNA: TGTGCCAGCAGCTTAGATGTGGCGGGAGGGCCAGATACGCAGTATTTT. This sequence encodes CASSLDVAGGPDTQYF.

The chain joins TRBV7-2 to TRBJ1-2, with a weak D call TRBD1 (5 bases). V gave up 1 base and J gave up 8 bases, with 11 bases separating them. CDR1 and CDR2 from the germline V gene are SGHTA and FQGNSA. This CDR3 contains 13 residues. CDR3 amino acids: CASSLGGPTGYTF. Here the CDR3 DNA reads TGTGCCAGCAGCTTAGGGGGCCCCACGGGCTACACCTTC.

J is TRBJ2-1 and V is TRBV28; no firm D call. V lost 7 bases, J lost 8 bases, and 21 bases lay in between. The length of the CDR3 is 15 residues. Per germline, CDR1 MDHEN and CDR2 SYDVKM. The CDR3 sequence is CASTAPSGTIDEQFF. The CDR3 DNA follows: TGTGCCAGCACGGCCCCGAGTGGTACTATTGATGAGCAGTTCTTC.

DNA for the CDR3: TGTGCCAGCAGCGGTTCCCACAGGGGCTCTGGGGCCAACGTCCTGACTTTC. This translates into CASSGSHRGSGANVLTF. The chain employs TRBV9 and TRBJ2-6; 7 bases match TRBD1. CDR3 size: 17 residues. V gave up 3 bases and J gave up 0 bases; unmatched junction bases: 6. Germline CDR1 SGDLS, CDR2 YYNGEE.

The J gene is TRBJ2-7, the V gene TRBV9; TRBD2 agrees at 7 bases. The germline gives CDR1 SGDLS, CDR2 YYNGEE. The junction had 17 bases not matched to a gene; V was cut back by 4 bases and J by 4 bases. This CDR3 comprises 17 residues. The CDR3 sequence is CASSPWDLREFRYEQYF. The CDR3 bases are TGTGCCAGCAGCCCCTGGGATTTGCGGGAGTTTAGGTACGAGCAGTACTTC. Filled out from reference TRBV9 and TRBJ2-7, the complete variable domain reads DSGVTQTPKHLITATGQRVTLRCSPRSGDLSVYWYQQSLDQGLQFLIQYYNGEERAKGNILERFSAQQFPDLHSELNLSSLELGDSALYFCASSPWDLREFRYEQYFGPGTRLTVT.

This chain connects TRBV27 to TRBJ2-7; the match to TRBD2 covers 11 bases. Losses at the gene ends were 7 bases for V and 3 bases for J; bases not matched to a gene: 11. The length of the CDR3 is 16 residues. The germline V gene has CDR1 MNHEY and CDR2 SMNVEV (reference sequence). The CDR3: CASTPGAGLADYEQYF. CDR3 coding DNA: TGTGCCAGCACTCCAGGGGCGGGACTAGCGGACTACGAGCAGTACTTC.

This sequence joins TRBV29-1 and TRBJ1-2; no clear D gene. The CDR3 contains 13 residues. V was clipped by 3 bases and J by 0 bases, with 8 bases between them. CDR1 SQVTM and CDR2 ANQGSEA come from the germline V gene. As DNA, the CDR3 is TGCAGCGTTGAGTCAGGAACTAACTATGGCTACACCTTC. Its protein product is CSVESGTNYGYTF.

The table lists this clone with a few counts. The chain couples TRBV19 to TRBJ2-2, with unresolved D. V gave up 8 bases and J gave up 7 bases, with 5 bases separating them. The CDR3 has 10 amino acids. Germline V gives CDR1 LNHDA, CDR2 SQIVND (reference sequence). The CDR3 DNA reads TGTGCCAGTTTCGACGGGGAGCTGTTTTTT. The encoded protein is CASFDGELFF.

The chain joins TRBV30 to TRBJ2-7; no clear D gene. CDR1 is GTSNPN and CDR2 is SVGIG in the germline V gene (reference sequence). This CDR3 has 13 amino acids. V gave up 3 bases and J gave up 5 bases, with 14 bases separating them. The CDR3 nucleotides read TGTGCCTGGAGACCCGCGACAAGGAACGAGCAGTACTTC. This sequence encodes CAWRPATRNEQYF.

The chain links TRBV27 to TRBJ1-1; D is unresolved. Germline V gene sequence: CDR1 MNHEY, CDR2 SMNVEV (reference sequence). The CDR3 loop spans 16 amino acids. V shed 5 bases and J shed 1 base, with 17 bases lying between them. CDR3: CASSATDGLKNTEAFF. The CDR3 coding sequence is TGTGCCAGCAGTGCCACAGACGGATTAAAGAACACTGAAGCTTTCTTT.

This sequence joins TRBV18 and TRBJ2-2; D possibly matches TRBD1 or TRBD2 (6 bases each). Trimming pared 2 bases from V and 4 bases from J, leaving 17 bases between. Germline values: CDR1 KGHSH, CDR2 LQKENI. The CDR3 has 17 residues. The CDR3 DNA reads TGTGCCAGCTCACCAATGGCAGGAGGGGGTCTCACCGGGGAGCTGTTTTTT. As protein: CASSPMAGGGLTGELFF.

The chain carries TRBV4-2 and TRBJ2-1; 8 positions match TRBD2. The CDR3 totals 17 residues. V gave up 0 bases and J gave up 1 base; unmatched junction bases: 5. CDR1 and CDR2 (germline): LGHNA, YNFKEQ. The CDR3 loop reads CASSQDLSGRSYNEQFF. The DNA for the CDR3 is TGTGCCAGCAGCCAAGATTTGAGCGGGAGATCCTACAATGAGCAGTTCTTC.

The rearrangement joins TRBV18 to TRBJ2-2; D ambiguous. CDR3 size: 14 residues. The V end was cut by 1 base, the J end by 2 bases, with 5 bases between. Germline V gene lookup returns CDR1 KGHSH and CDR2 LQKENI. The CDR3 DNA sequence: TGTGCCAGCTCACCACGTTTTAACACCGGGGAGCTGTTTTTT. Translated: CASSPRFNTGELFF.

CDR3 sequence: CSARGRNTQYF. CDR3 DNA sequence: TGCAGTGCTAGAGGTAGAAATACGCAGTATTTT. This chain uses TRBV20-1 with TRBJ2-3, with D unclear. The CDR3 is 11 amino acids. Germline V CDR1 and CDR2: DFQATT, SNEGSKA (reference sequence). V was trimmed by 1 base and J by 7 bases, leaving 6 bases between them.

This chain links TRBV21-1 with TRBJ1-5; the tabulated D call, TRBD1, remains unverified against the DNA. TRBV21-1 is reported as a pseudogene. CDR3 length: 15 residues. The CDR3 nucleotides are TGTGCCAGCAGCAGGTTGGGACAGCCCAATCAGCCCCAGCATTTT. Its translation is CASSRLGQPNQPQHF.

The CDR3 protein is CASSTGQGYNSPLHF. The CDR3 region has the DNA TGTGCCAGCAGCACCGGACAGGGTTATAATTCACCCCTCCACTTT. The chain has TRBV13 and TRBJ1-6, with 8 bases identical to TRBD1. V trimming: 5 bases; J trimming: 4 bases; junction bases outside the gene matches: 4. This CDR3 has 15 amino acids. CDR1 PRHDT and CDR2 FYEKMQ come from the germline V gene (reference sequence).

The chain recombines TRBV20-1 with TRBJ1-2; D remains unclear. Germline lookup yields CDR1 DFQATT and CDR2 SNEGSKA (reference sequence). The CDR3 is 11 residues long. The ends were cut back, 6 bases at V and 2 bases at J, with 7 bases in the middle. The CDR3 reads CSASDNYGYTF. The CDR3 DNA is TGCAGTGCCTCGGACAACTATGGCTACACCTTC.

The chain combines TRBV21-1 with TRBJ2-5; the listed D gene, TRBD1, was not tested against the DNA. TRBV21-1 represents a pseudogene. The CDR3 sequence is 15 residues long. CDR3 loop: CASSKGQGAGETQYF. DNA of the CDR3: TGTGCCAGCAGCAAAGGACAGGGGGCAGGGGAGACCCAGTACTTC.

The chain is built from TRBV18 and TRBJ1-2; possible D gene TRBD1, 6 bases. CDR1 KGHSH and CDR2 LQKENI come from the germline V gene. Trimming shortened V by 0 bases and J by 3 bases, and 11 bases separated the two germline ends. CDR3 length equals 15 residues. The CDR3 coding sequence is TGTGCCAGCTCACCACCGCTCGGGACACACTATGGCTACACCTTC. This gives the protein CASSPPLGTHYGYTF.